The 24 T cell receptor beta chains given below trace back to one sample, sequenced in a study of T cell responses to AZD1222 COVID-19 vaccine. Here immunoSEQ multiplex PCR was the method, and the copy in TCRdb shows in-frame clones only, minus some. Found here are 95,000 to 150,000 clones, about nine tenths of them singletons; the top ten hold 7.7%. Here the sequenced sample was peripheral blood, taken on day 0 of AZD1222 vaccination. Source of these receptors: an adult in good health.

The chain recombines TRBV12-3 or TRBV12-4 with TRBJ2-3; D call uncertain. V was pared by 6 bases and J by 5 bases, with 12 bases between. The CDR3 consists of 13 residues. For the CDR3, the DNA is TGTGCCAGCAGCCCGACCTGGATAGATACGCAGTATTTT. It specifies CASSPTWIDTQYF.

The chain links TRBV7-8 to TRBJ1-1; TRBD1 matches at 9 bases. The CDR3 runs to 15 residues. The V and J ends lost 0 bases and 8 bases, in that order; junction bases with no gene match: 7. Germline loops: CDR1 SGHVS, CDR2 FQNEAQ. CDR3 bases: TGTGCCAGCAGCTTAGCCGGGACAGGGCGCCAGGAAGCTTTCTTT. It translates to CASSLAGTGRQEAFF.

In its sample, this clone was seen a few times. The chain employs TRBV20-1 and TRBJ2-7; TRBD1 matches at 8 bases. Germline loops: CDR1 DFQATT, CDR2 SNEGSKA (reference sequence). Germline trimming cut 3 bases from V and 3 bases from J; bases unmatched to any gene: 4. The CDR3 loop spans 13 amino acids. CDR3 region: CSASLTGDYEQYF. Written as DNA, the CDR3 is TGCAGTGCTAGTCTGACAGGGGACTACGAGCAGTACTTC.

J is TRBJ2-6 and V is TRBV6-5; D ambiguous. Trimming shortened V by 8 bases and J by 0 bases, and 11 bases separated the two germline ends. CDR3 length: 15 residues. The V gene's germline CDR1 is MNHEY and CDR2 SVGAGI. The CDR3 DNA sequence: TGTGCCAGCGCTGCGAAGACCTCTGGGGCCAACGTCCTGACTTTC. Its translation: CASAAKTSGANVLTF.

The chain is built from TRBV12-3 or TRBV12-4 and TRBJ1-1; a weak D match, TRBD1 (5 bases). The CDR3 extends over 13 amino acids. The V end lost 7 bases, the J end lost 0 bases, and 9 bases lay between the germline ends. The CDR3: CASNRILNTEAFF. In nucleotides, the CDR3 is TGTGCCAGCAACAGGATCCTGAACACTGAAGCTTTCTTT.

The chain links TRBV28 to TRBJ1-1, with D hard to call. From germline, CDR1 is MDHEN and CDR2 SYDVKM. Trimming took off 7 bases at V and 10 bases at J, with 13 bases between the two ends. This CDR3 is built from 11 residues. The CDR3 loop reads CASTSQPLAFF. The CDR3 DNA reads as TGTGCCAGCACCTCCCAGCCTCTAGCTTTCTTT. The full variable domain, completed using reference TRBV28 and TRBJ1-1, is DVKVTQSSRYLVKRTGEKVFLECVQDMDHENMFWYRQDPGLGLRLIYFSYDVKMKEKGDIPEGYSVSREKKERFSLILESASTNQTSMYLCASTSQPLAFFGQGTRLTVV.

The chain links TRBV5-4 to TRBJ2-7, with 12 nucleotides matching TRBD2. J was trimmed by 0 bases and V by 8 bases; bases with no gene match: 3. CDR3 length: 14 residues. Per germline, CDR1 SGHNT and CDR2 YYREEE (reference sequence). In DNA, the CDR3 is TGTGCCAGTCGGACTAGCGGGGTCTCCTACGAGCAGTACTTC. As protein: CASRTSGVSYEQYF.

This clone was found once. The rearrangement uses TRBV18 and TRBJ2-7; 7 positions match TRBD1. From germline, CDR1 is KGHSH and CDR2 LQKENI. Trimming removed 3 bases from V and 2 bases from J; junction bases left unmatched: 4. The CDR3 consists of 14 residues. The CDR3 sequence: CASSPGTATYEQYF. The CDR3 nucleotides read TGTGCCAGCTCACCGGGGACAGCGACCTACGAGCAGTACTTC.

The rearrangement links TRBV27 to TRBJ2-1, with TRBD2 matching over 7 bases. There are 13 residues in the CDR3. Germline CDR1 MNHEY, CDR2 SMNVEV (reference sequence). With 1 base clipped from V and 6 bases from J, the junction kept 0 bases outside the gene matches. The CDR3 DNA is TGTGCCAGCAGTTTATGGGGGGGCAATGAGCAGTTCTTC. This codes for CASSLWGGNEQFF.

V is TRBV20-1 and J is TRBJ1-2, with unresolved D. V was cut by 5 bases and J by 4 bases, with 8 bases left in between. The length of the CDR3 is 11 residues. CDR1 and CDR2 from the germline V gene are DFQATT and SNEGSKA (reference sequence). The CDR3 is CSAATIYGYTF. In nucleotides, the CDR3 is TGCAGTGCTGCTACAATCTATGGCTACACCTTC.

The chain is built from TRBV5-1 and TRBJ1-1; possible D gene TRBD1, 5 bases. This CDR3 has 14 amino acids. Trimming removed 1 base at V and 4 bases at J, with 11 bases between. From germline, CDR1 is SGHRS and CDR2 YFSETQ. DNA for the CDR3: TGCGCCAGCAGCTTGACAGGTATGGGCACTGAAGCTTTCTTT. Its translation: CASSLTGMGTEAFF.

The rearrangement joins TRBV12-3 or TRBV12-4 to TRBJ2-1; D is ambiguous. This CDR3 is 12 amino acids long. V was clipped by 3 bases and J by 2 bases, with 2 bases between them. The CDR3, as DNA: TGTGCCAGCAGTTTGGCCTACAATGAGCAGTTCTTC. Encoded protein: CASSLAYNEQFF.

This clone was seen once. The V gene is TRBV19, the J gene TRBJ2-3; 8 positions match TRBD2. The CDR3 sequence is 14 residues long. V shed 7 bases and J 5 bases; nucleotides not matched to a gene: 8. In germline, CDR1 is LNHDA, CDR2 SQIVND (reference sequence). The CDR3 here is CASTRGGPIDTQYF. In nucleotides, the CDR3 is TGTGCCAGTACTCGGGGGGGGCCTATAGATACGCAGTATTTT.

The chain is built from TRBV7-3 and TRBJ2-5; possibly TRBD1 for D (6 bases). Germline V gene lookup returns CDR1 SGHTA and CDR2 FQGTGA. V was cut by 2 bases and J by 5 bases, with 12 bases left in between. The CDR3 extends over 14 amino acids. The CDR3 sequence: CASSLGPQGETQYF. CDR3 DNA sequence: TGTGCCAGCAGCTTAGGTCCGCAGGGGGAGACCCAGTACTTC. Complete variable domain (other parts from reference TRBV7-3 and TRBJ2-5): GAGVSQTPSNKVTEKGKYVELRCDPISGHTALYWYRQSLGQGPEFLIYFQGTGAADDSGLPNDRFFAVRPEGSVSTLKIQRTERGDSAVYLCASSLGPQGETQYFGPGTRLLVL.

The sample holds a few counts of this clone. The V call is TRBV12-5, the J call TRBJ2-2; tentative D call: TRBD2 (5 bases). Germline CDR1 LGHNT, CDR2 FRNRAP. This CDR3 is 16 amino acids long. Trimming pared 1 base from V and 0 bases from J, leaving 9 bases between. The CDR3 region is CASGLGVGTNTGELFF. The CDR3 coding sequence is TGTGCTAGTGGTTTGGGGGTCGGGACGAACACCGGGGAGCTGTTTTTT.

The chain recombines TRBV6-2 or TRBV6-3 with TRBJ1-5; 7 positions agree with TRBD1. The CDR3 consists of 15 residues. From germline, CDR1 is MNHEY and CDR2 SVGEGT. V lost 5 bases, J lost 3 bases, and 7 bases stayed unmatched. CDR3 amino acids: CASSQLTGNNQPQHF. The CDR3 coding sequence is TGTGCCAGCAGTCAGCTGACAGGGAACAATCAGCCCCAGCATTTT.

Here the CDR3 reads CASSLAMGGSEKLFF. The CDR3 nucleotides are TGCGCCAGCAGCTTGGCTATGGGAGGGAGCGAAAAACTGTTTTTT. This chain links TRBV5-1 with TRBJ1-4; D not certain. Germline V lookup: CDR1 SGHRS, CDR2 YFSETQ. The CDR3 contains 15 residues. Trimming removed 0 bases from V and 8 bases from J, with 14 bases in between.

This chain links TRBV7-2 with TRBJ1-2; TRBD1 might be the D (6 bases). Trimming shortened V by 3 bases and J by 4 bases, and 12 bases separated the two germline ends. This CDR3 spans 14 amino acids. CDR1 is SGHTA, CDR2 FQGNSA, per germline. The CDR3 bases are TGTGCCAGCAGCTTGCAGGGGTTACTCTATGGCTACACCTTC. This codes for CASSLQGLLYGYTF. The full variable domain, its missing parts supplied by reference TRBV7-2 and TRBJ1-2, is GAGVSQSPSNKVTEKGKDVELRCDPISGHTALYWYRQSLGQGLEFLIYFQGNSAPDKSGLPSDRFSAERTGGSVSTLTIQRTQQEDSAVYLCASSLQGLLYGYTFGSGTRLTVV.

The rearrangement uses TRBV9 and TRBJ2-3; TRBD2 agrees at 9 bases. Germline CDR1 reads SGDLS; CDR2 reads YYNGEE. The CDR3 length is 14 residues. V lost 8 bases to trimming and J lost 6 bases; unmatched junction nucleotides: 10. CDR3 residues: CASQRVSGSDTQYF. The CDR3 region has the DNA TGTGCCAGTCAGCGGGTTAGCGGGAGTGATACGCAGTATTTT.

The chain is built from TRBV11-2 and TRBJ2-5; 8 nucleotides line up with TRBD1. The V segment lost 5 bases and the J segment 5 bases; nucleotides outside the gene matches: 7. Per germline, CDR1 SGHAT and CDR2 FQNNGV. This CDR3 spans 14 amino acids. The CDR3 region has the DNA TGTGCCAGCAGCGCGGACAGGGCTAGGGAGACCCAGTACTTC. Its translation: CASSADRARETQYF.

J is TRBJ2-1 and V is TRBV5-1; no firm D call. This CDR3 has 15 amino acids. Germline CDR1 is SGHRS and CDR2 is YFSETQ. Trimming shortened V by 4 bases and J by 0 bases, and 11 bases separated the two germline ends. DNA of the CDR3: TGCGCCAGCAGCCCCCGTCAAAGCTCCTACAATGAGCAGTTCTTC. Translating gives CASSPRQSSYNEQFF.

This clone was detected once. The V call is TRBV3-1 (or the pseudogene TRBV3-2), the J call TRBJ2-5; no clear D gene. The CDR3 has 13 residues. V shed 6 bases and J shed 0 bases, with 8 bases lying between them. CDR1 is LGHDT and CDR2 is YNNKEL in the germline V gene (reference sequence). As DNA, the CDR3 is TGTGCCAGCAGTGACCCGTACCAAGAGACCCAGTACTTC. It codes for CASSDPYQETQYF.

The chain recombines TRBV12-3 or TRBV12-4 with TRBJ1-3; D ambiguous. V was clipped by 9 bases and J by 8 bases, with 17 bases between them. The CDR3 runs 13 residues. The CDR3 is CASRRSNGDTIYF. CDR3 coding DNA: TGTGCCAGTCGCAGAAGTAACGGGGACACCATATATTTT.

This rearrangement joins TRBV27 to TRBJ1-4; D is undetermined. Between the trimmed V and J ends, which lost 0 bases and 0 bases, there was a span of 11 bases. Germline values: CDR1 MNHEY, CDR2 SMNVEV (reference sequence). The CDR3 sequence is 17 residues long. CDR3 nucleotides: TGTGCCAGCAGTTTATCGGGCGGCGTGGCAACTAATGAAAAACTGTTTTTT. Its protein product is CASSLSGGVATNEKLFF.